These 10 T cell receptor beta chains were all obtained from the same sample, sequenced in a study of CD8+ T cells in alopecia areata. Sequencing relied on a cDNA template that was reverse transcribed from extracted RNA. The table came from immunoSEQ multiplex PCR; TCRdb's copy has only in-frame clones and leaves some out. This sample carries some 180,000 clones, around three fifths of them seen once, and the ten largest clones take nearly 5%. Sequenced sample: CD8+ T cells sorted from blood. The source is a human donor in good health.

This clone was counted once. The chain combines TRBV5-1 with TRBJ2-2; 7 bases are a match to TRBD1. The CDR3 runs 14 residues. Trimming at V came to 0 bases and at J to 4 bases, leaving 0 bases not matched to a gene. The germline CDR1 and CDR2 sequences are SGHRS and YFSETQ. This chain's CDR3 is CASSLGDSTGELFF. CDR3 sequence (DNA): TGCGCCAGCAGCTTGGGGGACAGCACCGGGGAGCTGTTTTTT. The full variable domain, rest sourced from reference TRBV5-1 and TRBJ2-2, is KAGVTQTPRYLIKTRGQQVTLSCSPISGHRSVSWYQQTPGQGLQFLFEYFSETQRNKGNFPGRFSGRQFSNSRSEMNVSTLELGDSALYLCASSLGDSTGELFFGEGSRLTVL.

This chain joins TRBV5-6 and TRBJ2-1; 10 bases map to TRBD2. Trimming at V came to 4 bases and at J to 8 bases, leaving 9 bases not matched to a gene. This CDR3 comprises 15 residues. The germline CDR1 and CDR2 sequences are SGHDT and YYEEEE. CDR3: CASSHALAGVYEQFF. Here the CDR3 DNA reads TGTGCCAGCAGCCACGCCCTAGCGGGGGTATATGAGCAGTTCTTC.

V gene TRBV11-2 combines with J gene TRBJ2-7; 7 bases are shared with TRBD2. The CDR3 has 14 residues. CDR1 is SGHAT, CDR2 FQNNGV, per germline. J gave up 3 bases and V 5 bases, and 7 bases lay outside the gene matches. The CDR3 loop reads CASSPSGGGYEQYF. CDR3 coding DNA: TGTGCCAGCAGCCCCTCCGGCGGGGGCTACGAGCAGTACTTC.

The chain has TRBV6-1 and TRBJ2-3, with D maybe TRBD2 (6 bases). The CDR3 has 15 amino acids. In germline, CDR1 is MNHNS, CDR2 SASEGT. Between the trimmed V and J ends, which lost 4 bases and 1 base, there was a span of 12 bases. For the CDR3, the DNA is TGTGCCAGCAGTGGTGGGGACTTCCGCACAGATACGCAGTATTTT. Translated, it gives CASSGGDFRTDTQYF.

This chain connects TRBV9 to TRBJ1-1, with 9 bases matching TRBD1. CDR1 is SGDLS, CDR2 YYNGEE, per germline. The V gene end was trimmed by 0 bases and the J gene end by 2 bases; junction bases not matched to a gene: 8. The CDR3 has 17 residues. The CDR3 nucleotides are TGTGCCAGCAGCGTAGGACGATGGACAGGGGAAAACACTGAAGCTTTCTTT. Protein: CASSVGRWTGENTEAFF. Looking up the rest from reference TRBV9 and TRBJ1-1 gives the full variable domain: DSGVTQTPKHLITATGQRVTLRCSPRSGDLSVYWYQQSLDQGLQFLIQYYNGEERAKGNILERFSAQQFPDLHSELNLSSLELGDSALYFCASSVGRWTGENTEAFFGQGTRLTVV.

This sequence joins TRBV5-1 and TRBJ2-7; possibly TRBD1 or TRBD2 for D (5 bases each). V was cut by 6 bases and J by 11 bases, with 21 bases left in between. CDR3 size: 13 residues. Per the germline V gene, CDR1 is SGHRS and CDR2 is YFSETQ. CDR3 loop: CASTSEGLRREYF. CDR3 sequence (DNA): TGCGCCAGCACCTCCGAGGGGCTCCGAAGGGAGTACTTC.

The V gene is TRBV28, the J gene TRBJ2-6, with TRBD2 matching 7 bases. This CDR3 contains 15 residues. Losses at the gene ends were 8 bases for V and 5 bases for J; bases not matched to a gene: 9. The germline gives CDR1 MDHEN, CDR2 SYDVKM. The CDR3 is CASVGGSSRANVLTF. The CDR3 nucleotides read TGTGCCAGCGTGGGGGGGTCTTCGAGGGCCAACGTCCTGACTTTC. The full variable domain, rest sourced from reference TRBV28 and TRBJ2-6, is DVKVTQSSRYLVKRTGEKVFLECVQDMDHENMFWYRQDPGLGLRLIYFSYDVKMKEKGDIPEGYSVSREKKERFSLILESASTNQTSMYLCASVGGSSRANVLTFGAGSRLTVL.

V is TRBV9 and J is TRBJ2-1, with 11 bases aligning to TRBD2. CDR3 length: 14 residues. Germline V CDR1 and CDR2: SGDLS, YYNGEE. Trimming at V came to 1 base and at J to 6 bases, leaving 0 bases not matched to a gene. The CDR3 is CASSVTSGGNEQFF. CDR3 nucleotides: TGTGCCAGCAGCGTAACTAGCGGGGGCAATGAGCAGTTCTTC.

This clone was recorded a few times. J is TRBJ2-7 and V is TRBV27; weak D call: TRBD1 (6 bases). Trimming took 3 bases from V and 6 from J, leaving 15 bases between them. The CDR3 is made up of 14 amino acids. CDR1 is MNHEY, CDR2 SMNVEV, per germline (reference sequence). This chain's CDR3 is CASSLNRVGSEQYF. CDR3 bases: TGTGCCAGCAGTTTGAACAGGGTGGGAAGCGAGCAGTACTTC.

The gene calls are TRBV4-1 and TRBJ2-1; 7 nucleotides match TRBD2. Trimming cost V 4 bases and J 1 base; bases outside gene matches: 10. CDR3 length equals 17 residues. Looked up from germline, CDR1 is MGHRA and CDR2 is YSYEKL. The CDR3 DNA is TGCGCCAGCAGCCCTGCCGGATCGGGGGGATCCTACAATGAGCAGTTCTTC. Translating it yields CASSPAGSGGSYNEQFF.